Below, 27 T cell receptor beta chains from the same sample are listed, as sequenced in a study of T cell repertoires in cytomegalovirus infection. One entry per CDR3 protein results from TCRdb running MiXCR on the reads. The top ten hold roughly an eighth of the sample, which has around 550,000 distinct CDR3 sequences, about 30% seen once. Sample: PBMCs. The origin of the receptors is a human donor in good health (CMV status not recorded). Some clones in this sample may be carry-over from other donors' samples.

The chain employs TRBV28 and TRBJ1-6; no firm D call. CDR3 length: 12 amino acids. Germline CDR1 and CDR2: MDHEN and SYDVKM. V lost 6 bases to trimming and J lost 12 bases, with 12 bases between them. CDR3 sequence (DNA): TGTGCCAGCAGCCCCCCAAGAGGACCCCTCCACTTT. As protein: CASSPPRGPLHF.

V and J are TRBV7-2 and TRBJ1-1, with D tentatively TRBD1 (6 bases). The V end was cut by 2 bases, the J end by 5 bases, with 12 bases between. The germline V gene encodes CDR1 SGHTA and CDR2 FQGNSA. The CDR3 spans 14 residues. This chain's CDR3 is CASSLSQGKTEAFF. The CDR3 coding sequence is TGTGCCAGCAGCTTAAGTCAGGGGAAGACTGAAGCTTTCTTT.

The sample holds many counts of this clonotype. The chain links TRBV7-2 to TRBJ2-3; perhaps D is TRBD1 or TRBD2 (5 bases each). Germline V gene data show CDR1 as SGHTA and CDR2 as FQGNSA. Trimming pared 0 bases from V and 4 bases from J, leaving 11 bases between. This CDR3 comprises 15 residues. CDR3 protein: CASSLAGTRADTQYF. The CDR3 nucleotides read TGTGCCAGCAGCTTAGCCGGGACCCGTGCAGATACGCAGTATTTT.

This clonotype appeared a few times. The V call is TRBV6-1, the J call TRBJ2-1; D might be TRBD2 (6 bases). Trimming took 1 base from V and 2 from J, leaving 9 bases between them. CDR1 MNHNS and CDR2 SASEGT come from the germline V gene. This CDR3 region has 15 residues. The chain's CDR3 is CASSEGGVAYNEQFF. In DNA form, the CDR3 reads TGTGCCAGCAGTGAAGGGGGGGTGGCCTACAATGAGCAGTTCTTC.

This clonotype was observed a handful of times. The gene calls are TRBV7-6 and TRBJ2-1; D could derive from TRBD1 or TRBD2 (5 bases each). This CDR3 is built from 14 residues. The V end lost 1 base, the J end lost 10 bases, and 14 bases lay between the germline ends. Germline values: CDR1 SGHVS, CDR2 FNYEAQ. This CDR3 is CASSLVRQGGEQFF. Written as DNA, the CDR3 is TGTGCCAGCAGCTTAGTCCGCCAGGGCGGGGAGCAGTTCTTC. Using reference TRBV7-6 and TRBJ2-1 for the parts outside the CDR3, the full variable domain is GAGVSQSPRYKVTKRGQDVALRCDPISGHVSLYWYRQALGQGPEFLTYFNYEAQQDKSGLPNDRFSAERPEGSISTLTIQRTEQRDSAMYRCASSLVRQGGEQFFGPGTRLTVL.

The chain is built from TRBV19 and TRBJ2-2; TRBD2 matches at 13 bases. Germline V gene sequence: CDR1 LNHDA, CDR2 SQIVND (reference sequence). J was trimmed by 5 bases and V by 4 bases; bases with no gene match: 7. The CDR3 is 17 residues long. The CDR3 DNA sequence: TGTGCCAGTAGTAAACTAGCGGGAGGGCCTTTGACCGGGGAGCTGTTTTTT. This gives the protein CASSKLAGGPLTGELFF. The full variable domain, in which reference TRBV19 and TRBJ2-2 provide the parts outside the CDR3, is DGGITQSPKYLFRKEGQNVTLSCEQNLNHDAMYWYRQDPGQGLRLIYYSQIVNDFQKGDIAEGYSVSREKKESFPLTVTSAQKNPTAFYLCASSKLAGGPLTGELFFGEGSRLTVL.

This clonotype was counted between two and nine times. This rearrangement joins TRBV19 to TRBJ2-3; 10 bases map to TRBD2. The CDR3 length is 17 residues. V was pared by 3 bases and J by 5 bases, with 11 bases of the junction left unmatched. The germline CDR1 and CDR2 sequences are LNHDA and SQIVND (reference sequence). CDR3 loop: CASSIGLAVKSGDTQYF. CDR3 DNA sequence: TGTGCCAGTAGTATCGGACTAGCGGTAAAGAGTGGAGATACGCAGTATTTT. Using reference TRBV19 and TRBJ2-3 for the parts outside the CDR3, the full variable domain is DGGITQSPKYLFRKEGQNVTLSCEQNLNHDAMYWYRQDPGQGLRLIYYSQIVNDFQKGDIAEGYSVSREKKESFPLTVTSAQKNPTAFYLCASSIGLAVKSGDTQYFGPGTRLTVL.

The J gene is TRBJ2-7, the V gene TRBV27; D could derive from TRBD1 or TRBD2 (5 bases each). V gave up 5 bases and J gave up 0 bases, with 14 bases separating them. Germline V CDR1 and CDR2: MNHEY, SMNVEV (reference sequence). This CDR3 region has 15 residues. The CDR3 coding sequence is TGTGCCAGCAGTCTGGGACGGGAAATCTCCTACGAGCAGTACTTC. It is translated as CASSLGREISYEQYF.

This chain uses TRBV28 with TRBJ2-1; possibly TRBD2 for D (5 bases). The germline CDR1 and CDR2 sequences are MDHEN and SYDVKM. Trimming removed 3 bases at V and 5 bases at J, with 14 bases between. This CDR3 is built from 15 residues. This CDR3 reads CASSFYGRENNEQFF. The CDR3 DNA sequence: TGTGCCAGCAGTTTTTATGGTCGGGAAAACAATGAGCAGTTCTTC.

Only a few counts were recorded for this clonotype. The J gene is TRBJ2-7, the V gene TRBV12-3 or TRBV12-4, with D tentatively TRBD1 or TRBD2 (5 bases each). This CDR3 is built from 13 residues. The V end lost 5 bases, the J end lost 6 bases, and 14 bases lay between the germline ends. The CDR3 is CASSPREQGEQYF. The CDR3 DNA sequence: TGTGCCAGCAGTCCGAGGGAGCAGGGCGAGCAGTACTTC.

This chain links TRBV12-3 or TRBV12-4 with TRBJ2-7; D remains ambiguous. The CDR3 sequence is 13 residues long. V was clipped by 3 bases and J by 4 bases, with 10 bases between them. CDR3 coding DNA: TGTGCCAGCAGTTTGGATGCGGAATACGAGCAGTACTTC. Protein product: CASSLDAEYEQYF.

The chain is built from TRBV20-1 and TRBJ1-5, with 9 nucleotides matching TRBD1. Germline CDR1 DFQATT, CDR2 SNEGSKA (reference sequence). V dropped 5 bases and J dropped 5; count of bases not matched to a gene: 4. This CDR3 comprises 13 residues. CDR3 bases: TGCAGTGCTGCACAGGGGGCCGATCAGCCCCAGCATTTT. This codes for CSAAQGADQPQHF.

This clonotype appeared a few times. CDR3 DNA sequence: TGTGCCAGTAGTTTCGCATCTGCGGGAGATACGCAGTATTTT. Translating it yields CASSFASAGDTQYF. The V call is TRBV19, the J call TRBJ2-3; D is possibly TRBD2 (5 bases). V was pared by 5 bases and J by 5 bases, with 14 bases between. Germline CDR1 is LNHDA and CDR2 is SQIVND (reference sequence). There are 14 residues in the CDR3.

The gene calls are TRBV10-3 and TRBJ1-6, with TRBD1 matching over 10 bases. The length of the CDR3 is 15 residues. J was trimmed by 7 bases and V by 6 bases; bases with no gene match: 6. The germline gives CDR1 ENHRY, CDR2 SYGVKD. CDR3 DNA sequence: TGTGCCATCAGGGAGACAGGGGGCCCGAATTCACCCCTCCACTTT. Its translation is CAIRETGGPNSPLHF.

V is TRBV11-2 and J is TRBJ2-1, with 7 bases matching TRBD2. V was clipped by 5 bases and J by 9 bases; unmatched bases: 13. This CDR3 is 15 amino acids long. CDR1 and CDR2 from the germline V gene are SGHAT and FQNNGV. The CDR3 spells CASSISGLSGGEQFF. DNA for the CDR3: TGTGCCAGCAGCATTAGCGGTCTTTCGGGGGGTGAGCAGTTCTTC.

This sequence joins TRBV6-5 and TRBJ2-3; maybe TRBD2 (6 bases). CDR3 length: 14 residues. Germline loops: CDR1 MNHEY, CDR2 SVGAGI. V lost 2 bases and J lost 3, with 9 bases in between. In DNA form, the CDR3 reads TGTGCCAGCAGTTACCCCGGGAGTACAGATACGCAGTATTTT. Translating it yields CASSYPGSTDTQYF.

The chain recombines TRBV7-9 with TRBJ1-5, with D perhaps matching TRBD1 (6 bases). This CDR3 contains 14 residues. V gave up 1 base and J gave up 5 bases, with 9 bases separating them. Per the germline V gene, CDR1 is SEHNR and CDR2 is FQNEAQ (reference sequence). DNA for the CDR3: TGTGCCAGCAGCTTAGATGGGGGCTATCAGCCCCAGCATTTT. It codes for CASSLDGGYQPQHF.

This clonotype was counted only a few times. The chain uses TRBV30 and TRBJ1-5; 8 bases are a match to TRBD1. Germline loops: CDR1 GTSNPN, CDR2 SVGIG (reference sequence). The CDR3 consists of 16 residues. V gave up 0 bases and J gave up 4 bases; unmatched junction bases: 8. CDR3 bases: TGTGCCTGGAGTGTACCTAGACAGGGGAGAAATCAGCCCCAGCATTTT. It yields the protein CAWSVPRQGRNQPQHF.

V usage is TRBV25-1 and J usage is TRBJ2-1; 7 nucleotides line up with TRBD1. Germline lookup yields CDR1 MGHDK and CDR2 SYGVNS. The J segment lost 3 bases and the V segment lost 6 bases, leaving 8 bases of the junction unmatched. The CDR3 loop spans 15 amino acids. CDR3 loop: CASSETGSVYNEQFF. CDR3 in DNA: TGTGCCAGCAGCGAGACAGGGTCGGTCTACAATGAGCAGTTCTTC.

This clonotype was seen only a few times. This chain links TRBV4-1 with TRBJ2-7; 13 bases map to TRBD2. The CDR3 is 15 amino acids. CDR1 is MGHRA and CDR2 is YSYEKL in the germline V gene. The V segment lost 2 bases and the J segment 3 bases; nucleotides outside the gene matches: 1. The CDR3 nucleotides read TGCGCCAGCAGCCAAAGACTAGCGGGAGGCTACGAGCAGTACTTC. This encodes CASSQRLAGGYEQYF.

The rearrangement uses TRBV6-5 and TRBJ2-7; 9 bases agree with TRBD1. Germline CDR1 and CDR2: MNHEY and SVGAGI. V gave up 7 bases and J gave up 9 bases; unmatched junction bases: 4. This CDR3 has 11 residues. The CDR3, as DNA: TGTGCCAGCACGGGACAGGGTGGGCAGTACGTC. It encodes CASTGQGGQYV.

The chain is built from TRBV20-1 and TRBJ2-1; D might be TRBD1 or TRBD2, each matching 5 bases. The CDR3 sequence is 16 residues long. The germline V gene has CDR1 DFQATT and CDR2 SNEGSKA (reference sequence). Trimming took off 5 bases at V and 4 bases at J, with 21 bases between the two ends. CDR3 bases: TGCAGTGCTTGGGACCCGAAAGGGTCATCATACAATGAGCAGTTCTTC. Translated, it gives CSAWDPKGSSYNEQFF.

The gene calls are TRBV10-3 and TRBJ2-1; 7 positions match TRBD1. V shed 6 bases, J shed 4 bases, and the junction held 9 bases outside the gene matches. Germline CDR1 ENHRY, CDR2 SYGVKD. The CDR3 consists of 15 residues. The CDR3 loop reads CAIRPTGSGYNEQFF. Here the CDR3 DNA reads TGTGCCATCAGGCCGACAGGGTCGGGATACAATGAGCAGTTCTTC.

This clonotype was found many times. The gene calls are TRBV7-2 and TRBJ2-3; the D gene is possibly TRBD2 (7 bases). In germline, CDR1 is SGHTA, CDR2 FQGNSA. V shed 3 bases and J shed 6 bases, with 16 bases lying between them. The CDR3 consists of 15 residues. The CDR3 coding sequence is TGTGCCAGCAGCTTGGGGGGGCTCATAAGTGATACGCAGTATTTT. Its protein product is CASSLGGLISDTQYF.

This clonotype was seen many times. In DNA form, the CDR3 reads TGTGCCAGCAGCTTAGCTTCAGCGGGAGCAGATACGCAGTATTTT. It is translated as CASSLASAGADTQYF. The rearrangement links TRBV7-2 to TRBJ2-3; 8 nucleotides align to TRBD2. The CDR3 loop spans 15 amino acids. Germline values: CDR1 SGHTA, CDR2 FQGNSA. J was trimmed by 4 bases and V by 0 bases; bases with no gene match: 3.

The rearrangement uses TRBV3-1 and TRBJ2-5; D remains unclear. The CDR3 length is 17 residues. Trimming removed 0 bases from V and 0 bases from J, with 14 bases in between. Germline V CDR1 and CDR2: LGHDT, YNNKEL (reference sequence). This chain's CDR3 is CASSQDWSVPDQETQYF. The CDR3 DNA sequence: TGTGCCAGCAGCCAAGATTGGAGCGTACCAGACCAAGAGACCCAGTACTTC.

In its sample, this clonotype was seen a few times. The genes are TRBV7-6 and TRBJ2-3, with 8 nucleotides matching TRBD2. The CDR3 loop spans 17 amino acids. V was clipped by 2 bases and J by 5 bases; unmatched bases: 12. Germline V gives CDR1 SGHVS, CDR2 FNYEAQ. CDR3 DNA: TGTGCCAGCAGCTTATATTCGCCTAGCGGGTCGGAAGATACGCAGTATTTT. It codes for CASSLYSPSGSEDTQYF.